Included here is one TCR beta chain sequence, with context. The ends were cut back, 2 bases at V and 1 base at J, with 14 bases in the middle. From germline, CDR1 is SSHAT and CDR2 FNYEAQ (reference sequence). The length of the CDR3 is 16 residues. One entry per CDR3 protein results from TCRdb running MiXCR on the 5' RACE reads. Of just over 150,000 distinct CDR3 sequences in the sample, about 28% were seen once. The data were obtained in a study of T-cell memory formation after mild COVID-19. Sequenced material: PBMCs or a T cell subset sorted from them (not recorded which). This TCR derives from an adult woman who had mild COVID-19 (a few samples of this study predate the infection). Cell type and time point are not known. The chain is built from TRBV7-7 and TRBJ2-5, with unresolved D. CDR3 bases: TGTGCCAGCAGCTTATTGGAGAGGTGGGCCCAAGAGACCCAGTACTTC. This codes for CASSLLERWAQETQYF.